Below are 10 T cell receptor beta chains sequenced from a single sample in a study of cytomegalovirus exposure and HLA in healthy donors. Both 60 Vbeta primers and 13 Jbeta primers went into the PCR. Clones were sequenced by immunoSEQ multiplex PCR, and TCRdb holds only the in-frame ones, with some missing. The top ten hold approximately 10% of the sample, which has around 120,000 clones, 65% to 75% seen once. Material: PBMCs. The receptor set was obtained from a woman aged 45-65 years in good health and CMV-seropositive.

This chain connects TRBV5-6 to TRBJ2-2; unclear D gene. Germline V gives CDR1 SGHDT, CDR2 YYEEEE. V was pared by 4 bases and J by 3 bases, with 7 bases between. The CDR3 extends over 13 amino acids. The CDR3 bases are TGTGCCAGCAGCAAACAATACACCGGGGAGCTGTTTTTT. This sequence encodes CASSKQYTGELFF.

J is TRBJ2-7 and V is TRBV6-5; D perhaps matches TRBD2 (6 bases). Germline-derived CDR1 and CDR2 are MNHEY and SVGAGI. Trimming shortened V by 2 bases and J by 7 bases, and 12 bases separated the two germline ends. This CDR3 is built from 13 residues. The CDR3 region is CASSYLGGGEQYF. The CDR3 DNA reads TGTGCCAGCAGTTACCTGGGTGGGGGGGAGCAGTACTTC.

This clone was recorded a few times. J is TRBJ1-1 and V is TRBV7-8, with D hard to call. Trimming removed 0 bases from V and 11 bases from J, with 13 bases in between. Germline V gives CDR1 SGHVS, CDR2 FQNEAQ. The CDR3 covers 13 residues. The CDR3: CASSLAGGRVAFF. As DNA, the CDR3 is TGTGCCAGCAGCTTAGCGGGCGGGCGAGTGGCTTTCTTT.

CDR3 protein: CASSEQTSGFNEQFF. The CDR3 region has the DNA TGTGCCAGCAGTGAGCAGACTAGCGGGTTCAATGAGCAGTTCTTC. The chain employs TRBV2 and TRBJ2-1; 10 nucleotides align to TRBD2. Losses at the gene ends were 3 bases for V and 6 bases for J; bases not matched to a gene: 5. Germline lookup yields CDR1 SNHLY and CDR2 FYNNEI. This CDR3 spans 15 amino acids.

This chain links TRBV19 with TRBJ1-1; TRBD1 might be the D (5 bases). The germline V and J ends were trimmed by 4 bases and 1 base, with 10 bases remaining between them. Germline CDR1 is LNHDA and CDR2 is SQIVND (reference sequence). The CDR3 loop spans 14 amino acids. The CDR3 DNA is TGTGCCAGTAGTAGGCCAGGGCAGAACACTGAAGCTTTCTTT. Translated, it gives CASSRPGQNTEAFF.

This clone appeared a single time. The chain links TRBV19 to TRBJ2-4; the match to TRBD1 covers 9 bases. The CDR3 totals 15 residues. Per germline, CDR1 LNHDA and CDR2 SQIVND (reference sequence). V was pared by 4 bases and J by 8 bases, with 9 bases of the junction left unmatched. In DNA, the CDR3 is TGTGCCAGTAGTAAGCCGCCGGGACAGGGATACATTCAGTACTTC. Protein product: CASSKPPGQGYIQYF. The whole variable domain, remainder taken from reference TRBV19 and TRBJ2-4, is DGGITQSPKYLFRKEGQNVTLSCEQNLNHDAMYWYRQDPGQGLRLIYYSQIVNDFQKGDIAEGYSVSREKKESFPLTVTSAQKNPTAFYLCASSKPPGQGYIQYFGAGTRLSVL.

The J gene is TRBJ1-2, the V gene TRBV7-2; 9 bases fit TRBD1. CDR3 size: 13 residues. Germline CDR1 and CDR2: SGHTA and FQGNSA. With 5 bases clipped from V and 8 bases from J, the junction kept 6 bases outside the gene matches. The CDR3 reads CASSIGTGKGYTF. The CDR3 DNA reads TGTGCCAGCAGCATCGGGACAGGGAAGGGCTACACCTTC. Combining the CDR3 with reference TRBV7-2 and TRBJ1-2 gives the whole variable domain GAGVSQSPSNKVTEKGKDVELRCDPISGHTALYWYRQSLGQGLEFLIYFQGNSAPDKSGLPSDRFSAERTGGSVSTLTIQRTQQEDSAVYLCASSIGTGKGYTFGSGTRLTVV.

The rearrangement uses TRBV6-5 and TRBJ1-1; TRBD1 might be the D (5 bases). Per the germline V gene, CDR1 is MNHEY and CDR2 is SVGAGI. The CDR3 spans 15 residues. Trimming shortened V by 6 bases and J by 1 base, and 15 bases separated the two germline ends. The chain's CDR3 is CASSYPGAGNTEAFF. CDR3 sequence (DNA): TGTGCCAGCAGCTACCCTGGGGCAGGGAACACTGAAGCTTTCTTT.

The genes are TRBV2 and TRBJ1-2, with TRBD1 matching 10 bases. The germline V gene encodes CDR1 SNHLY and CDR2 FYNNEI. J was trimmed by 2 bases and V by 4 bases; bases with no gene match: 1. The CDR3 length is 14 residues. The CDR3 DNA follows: TGTGCCAGCAGTGGACAGGGGGCCAACTATGGCTACACCTTC. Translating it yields CASSGQGANYGYTF.

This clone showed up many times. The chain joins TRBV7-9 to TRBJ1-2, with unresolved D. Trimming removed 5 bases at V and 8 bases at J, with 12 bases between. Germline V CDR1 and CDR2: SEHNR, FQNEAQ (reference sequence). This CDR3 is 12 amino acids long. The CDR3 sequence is CASSPPLGGYTF. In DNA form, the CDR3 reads TGTGCCAGCAGCCCCCCATTGGGCGGCTACACCTTC.